This entry describes one TCR beta chain. In the original processing: For nucleated cells, counts were estimated from reference gene primer amplification. TCRdb's table, derived via immunoSEQ multiplex PCR, lists solely in-frame clones and lacks some. V and J calls plus clone size are reproduced from that table; the DNA served to infer D and trimming. This sample has some 250,000 clones, with 75% to 90% found just once. The germline V and J ends were trimmed by 0 bases and 9 bases, with 17 bases remaining between them. Per germline, CDR1 LGHNA and CDR2 YNFKEQ. The CDR3 contains 15 residues. The record originates from a study of blood T cell repertoires in COVID-19. Cohort placement rested on clinical history that participants reported themselves.

The rearrangement links TRBV4-2 to TRBJ1-2; no firm D call. The origin of this receptor is a woman between 50 and 59 years old who had recovered from COVID-19. Sequenced: PBMCs or T cells enriched from blood (not recorded which). The CDR3 sequence is CASSQEGTGTRSYTF. CDR3 bases: TGTGCCAGCAGCCAAGAGGGAACGGGAACGCGAAGCTACACCTTC.